What follows are 28 T cell receptor beta chains derived from one specimen sequenced in a study of cytomegalovirus exposure and HLA in healthy donors. In the PCR, 60 Vbeta and 13 Jbeta primers were used. Assay used: immunoSEQ multiplex PCR; TCRdb lists only in-frame clones, some missing. The sample lists roughly 170,000 clones, approximately 80% occurring once. Sequencing input: PBMCs. The receptors come from a man in his thirties or forties in good health and CMV-seronegative.

The CDR3: CASSRTGVPQRNTEAFF. The CDR3, as DNA: TGTGCCAGTAGTAGGACAGGGGTCCCCCAGAGGAACACTGAAGCTTTCTTT. V usage is TRBV19 and J usage is TRBJ1-1; TRBD1 matches at 9 bases. With 4 bases clipped from V and 1 base from J, the junction kept 10 bases outside the gene matches. Germline V gene sequence: CDR1 LNHDA, CDR2 SQIVND (reference sequence). This CDR3 comprises 17 residues.

This sequence joins TRBV6-1 and TRBJ1-2; weak D call: TRBD1 (5 bases). This CDR3 region has 13 residues. Germline CDR1 and CDR2: MNHNS and SASEGT. V lost 0 bases to trimming and J lost 8 bases, with 10 bases between them. In DNA form, the CDR3 reads TGTGCCAGCAGTGAAGCAGGGGTGTGGGGCTACACCTTC. This codes for CASSEAGVWGYTF.

This rearrangement joins TRBV25-1 to TRBJ2-5, with D tentatively TRBD1 (6 bases). The J call may be incorrect, as the DNA end agrees better with TRBJ2-7. Germline V gives CDR1 MGHDK, CDR2 SYGVNS. This CDR3 spans 14 amino acids. The CDR3 loop reads CASSDPRGKYEQYF. CDR3 sequence (DNA): TGTGCCAGCAGTGACCCCAGGGGCAAGTACGAGCAGTACTTC.

The V and J genes are TRBV18 and TRBJ1-1; weak D call: TRBD1 (6 bases). CDR1 KGHSH and CDR2 LQKENI come from the germline V gene. The CDR3 extends over 13 amino acids. Trimming removed 3 bases from V and 5 bases from J, with 10 bases in between. The CDR3 region is CASSPAQGTEAFF. The CDR3 DNA reads TGTGCCAGCTCACCCGCTCAGGGGACTGAAGCTTTCTTT. The whole variable domain, filled in from reference TRBV18 and TRBJ1-1, reads NAGVMQNPRHLVRRRGQEARLRCSPMKGHSHVYWYRQLPEEGLKFMVYLQKENIIDESGMPKERFSAEFPKEGPSILRIQQVVRGDSAAYFCASSPAQGTEAFFGQGTRLTVV.

The rearrangement joins TRBV6-1 to TRBJ2-7, with TRBD1 matching 7 bases. V dropped 8 bases and J dropped 3; count of bases not matched to a gene: 7. The CDR3 loop spans 13 amino acids. Germline CDR1 reads MNHNS; CDR2 reads SASEGT. CDR3 nucleotides: TGTGCCAGCCGGGACAGCCTCTTCTACGAGCAGTACTTC. Translated, it gives CASRDSLFYEQYF.

The V call is TRBV4-3, the J call TRBJ1-6; D is perhaps TRBD1 (6 bases). V was trimmed by 4 bases and J by 5 bases, leaving 24 bases between them. The V gene's germline CDR1 is LGHNA and CDR2 YSLEER. The CDR3 is made up of 19 amino acids. The CDR3 loop is CASSLQFNAGTSNNSPLHF. In nucleotides, the CDR3 is TGCGCCAGCAGCCTGCAATTTAACGCCGGGACATCGAATAATTCACCCCTCCACTTT.

The chain is built from TRBV5-1 and TRBJ1-2; perhaps TRBD1 as D (5 bases). Looked up from germline, CDR1 is SGHRS and CDR2 is YFSETQ. This CDR3 contains 14 residues. V was pared by 5 bases and J by 4 bases, with 15 bases between. The DNA of the CDR3 is TGCGCCAGCAGGGGCGATGGGGGGGTCTATGGCTACACCTTC. Translated: CASRGDGGVYGYTF.

The chain links TRBV7-6 to TRBJ2-5; TRBD2 matches at 8 bases. In germline, CDR1 is SGHVS, CDR2 FNYEAQ. This CDR3 contains 15 residues. J was trimmed by 5 bases and V by 1 base; bases with no gene match: 6. This CDR3 reads CASSLVRGGRETQYF. In DNA form, the CDR3 reads TGTGCCAGCAGCTTAGTTCGTGGCGGGAGGGAGACCCAGTACTTC. Full variable domain (rest looked up from reference TRBV7-6 and TRBJ2-5): GAGVSQSPRYKVTKRGQDVALRCDPISGHVSLYWYRQALGQGPEFLTYFNYEAQQDKSGLPNDRFSAERPEGSISTLTIQRTEQRDSAMYRCASSLVRGGRETQYFGPGTRLLVL.

This chain uses TRBV28 with TRBJ2-7; TRBD1 aligns across 8 bases. After removal of 4 bases from V and 3 bases from J, the junction contained 5 bases not matched to a gene. Germline assignment: CDR1 MDHEN and CDR2 SYDVKM. This CDR3 is built from 14 residues. CDR3 sequence: CASSSGQALYEQYF. DNA for the CDR3: TGTGCCAGCAGTTCGGGACAGGCCCTCTACGAGCAGTACTTC.

This clone was recorded a few times. This chain connects TRBV12-5 to TRBJ2-7; the match to TRBD1 covers 8 bases. The CDR3 runs to 16 residues. J gave up 3 bases and V 0 bases, and 7 bases lay outside the gene matches. CDR1 is LGHNT and CDR2 is FRNRAP in the germline V gene. CDR3 DNA: TGTGCTAGTGGTTTGGTACGACAGGGGAGAGACTACGAGCAGTACTTC. It translates to CASGLVRQGRDYEQYF.

The rearrangement links TRBV11-3 to TRBJ2-2; 10 positions agree with TRBD1. The junction had 4 bases not matched to a gene; V was cut back by 6 bases and J by 6 bases. CDR1 and CDR2 from the germline V gene are SGHNT and YENEEA. The CDR3 covers 14 residues. The CDR3 nucleotides read TGTGCCAGCAGACTCGGACAGGGGGCCGGGGAGCTGTTTTTT. Its translation is CASRLGQGAGELFF. Filled out from reference TRBV11-3 and TRBJ2-2, the complete variable domain reads EAGVVQSPRYKIIEKKQPVAFWCNPISGHNTLYWYLQNLGQGPELLIRYENEEAVDDSQLPKDRFSAERLKGVDSTLKIQPAELGDSAVYLCASRLGQGAGELFFGEGSRLTVL.

The genes are TRBV2 and TRBJ2-2, with TRBD2 identical over 12 bases. The CDR3 sequence is 16 residues long. CDR1 SNHLY and CDR2 FYNNEI come from the germline V gene. V was pared by 4 bases and J by 4 bases, with 4 bases of the junction left unmatched. The CDR3 sequence: CASSASSGGATGELFF. The CDR3 DNA sequence: TGTGCCAGCAGTGCTTCTAGCGGGGGGGCCACCGGGGAGCTGTTTTTT.

This clone came up a few times. The chain is built from TRBV2 and TRBJ2-1; D unresolved. The CDR3 loop spans 14 amino acids. Trimming stripped 4 bases from V and 4 bases from J, with 11 bases between. In germline, CDR1 is SNHLY, CDR2 FYNNEI. CDR3 residues: CASSARLVYNEQFF. In DNA, the CDR3 is TGTGCCAGCAGTGCACGACTGGTGTACAATGAGCAGTTCTTC.

This chain connects TRBV4-3 to TRBJ2-3, with D possibly matching TRBD1 (6 bases). V lost 1 base and J 0 bases, leaving 17 bases between the germline ends. This CDR3 is built from 18 residues. The germline V gene has CDR1 LGHNA and CDR2 YSLEER. The CDR3 sequence: CASSQGPGTPTSTDTQYF. The CDR3 DNA is TGCGCCAGCAGCCAAGGCCCAGGGACACCGACTAGCACAGATACGCAGTATTTT.

This chain links TRBV29-1 with TRBJ2-7; 9 bases are a match to TRBD1. Germline loops: CDR1 SQVTM, CDR2 ANQGSEA. After removal of 7 bases from V and 2 bases from J, the junction contained 30 bases not matched to a gene. The CDR3 is 21 amino acids. This CDR3 reads CSERTDRVGGDRVGGPYEQYF. In nucleotides, the CDR3 is TGCAGCGAAAGAACCGACAGGGTAGGTGGGGACAGGGTAGGAGGGCCCTACGAGCAGTACTTC.

The rearrangement joins TRBV2 to TRBJ1-2; possibly TRBD1 for D (5 bases). The V gene lost 8 bases and the J gene lost 2 bases, with 12 bases spanning the gap. CDR1 and CDR2 (germline): SNHLY, FYNNEI. The CDR3 sequence is 13 residues long. CDR3 DNA sequence: TGTGCCAGCCGGTGGGGGGTCAACTATGGCTACACCTTC. This codes for CASRWGVNYGYTF.

This clone was found a few times. The chain employs TRBV9 and TRBJ2-7; TRBD1 might be the D (5 bases). The CDR3 loop spans 13 amino acids. Germline assignment: CDR1 SGDLS and CDR2 YYNGEE. Trimming cost V 3 bases and J 6 bases, with 13 bases left between them. The CDR3 DNA reads TGTGCCAGCAGCGGGGGCTTAACTTCCGAGCAGTACTTC. Translated: CASSGGLTSEQYF.

The chain couples TRBV2 to TRBJ1-5; D is uncertain. Germline CDR1 reads SNHLY; CDR2 reads FYNNEI. Trimming shortened V by 8 bases and J by 3 bases, and 11 bases separated the two germline ends. CDR3 length equals 13 residues. The CDR3 loop is CASLISVNQPQHF. The CDR3 nucleotides are TGTGCCAGCCTGATTTCGGTCAATCAGCCCCAGCATTTT.

The gene calls are TRBV5-1 and TRBJ2-5, with a weak D call TRBD2 (6 bases). Germline assignment: CDR1 SGHRS and CDR2 YFSETQ. The CDR3 sequence is 16 residues long. The germline V and J ends were trimmed by 4 bases and 1 base, with 17 bases remaining between them. In DNA, the CDR3 is TGCGCCAGCAGCCCAACCGGGGGAGGACTCCAAGAGACCCAGTACTTC. Translated: CASSPTGGGLQETQYF.

The rearrangement uses TRBV14 and TRBJ2-1, with 8 bases that match TRBD1. V dropped 4 bases and J dropped 2; count of bases not matched to a gene: 10. The CDR3 is 17 amino acids. Germline V gene data show CDR1 as SGHDN and CDR2 as FVKESK. CDR3 region: CASSRLQGVRAYNEQFF. For the CDR3, the DNA is TGTGCCAGCAGCCGCCTACAGGGGGTTCGGGCCTACAATGAGCAGTTCTTC.

For this clone: Other nucleotide sequences in the sample specify the same CDR3. The genes are TRBV5-1 and TRBJ2-7; TRBD1 agrees at 8 bases. The CDR3 is made up of 14 amino acids. CDR1 is SGHRS, CDR2 YFSETQ, per germline. V shed 3 bases, J shed 3 bases, and the junction held 5 bases outside the gene matches. The CDR3: CASSSGTGSYEQYF. CDR3 nucleotide sequence: TGCGCCAGCAGCTCAGGGACAGGTAGCTACGAGCAGTACTTC.

A few counts support this clone. This rearrangement joins TRBV6-5 to TRBJ2-5; 7 bases agree with TRBD2. The germline V gene has CDR1 MNHEY and CDR2 SVGAGI. The CDR3 runs 16 residues. V lost 0 bases, J lost 7 bases, and 11 bases stayed unmatched. CDR3 region: CASSYSGSGLPGTQYF. The CDR3 bases are TGTGCCAGCAGTTACTCAGGTAGCGGGCTCCCAGGGACCCAGTACTTC.

This clone has only one observation. This chain links TRBV7-8 with TRBJ1-1; D unresolved. The CDR3 covers 14 residues. Per germline, CDR1 SGHVS and CDR2 FQNEAQ. V gave up 1 base and J gave up 4 bases, with 10 bases separating them. The CDR3, as DNA: TGTGCCAGCAGCTTAGAACACGTCCTCACTGAAGCTTTCTTT. This codes for CASSLEHVLTEAFF. Using reference TRBV7-8 and TRBJ1-1 for the parts outside the CDR3, the full variable domain is GAGVSQSPRYKVAKRGQDVALRCDPISGHVSLFWYQQALGQGPEFLTYFQNEAQLDKSGLPSDRFFAERPEGSVSTLKIQRTQQEDSAVYLCASSLEHVLTEAFFGQGTRLTVV.

V and J are TRBV9 and TRBJ2-4; 9 nucleotides match TRBD2. Looked up from germline, CDR1 is SGDLS and CDR2 is YYNGEE. The length of the CDR3 is 16 residues. V shed 5 bases, J shed 8 bases, and the junction held 14 bases outside the gene matches. CDR3 sequence reads: CASSPGPAAGGYIQYF. CDR3 sequence (DNA): TGTGCCAGCAGTCCCGGCCCCGCTGCGGGGGGGTACATTCAGTACTTC.

The rearrangement joins TRBV4-2 to TRBJ2-7; 9 nucleotides align to TRBD2. V dropped 0 bases and J dropped 5; count of bases not matched to a gene: 8. CDR1 is LGHNA, CDR2 YNFKEQ, per germline. The length of the CDR3 is 16 residues. CDR3 in amino acids: CASSQEIAGVKNEQYF. CDR3 bases: TGTGCCAGCAGCCAAGAAATAGCGGGAGTTAAGAACGAGCAGTACTTC.

This chain uses TRBV4-3 with TRBJ2-6, with TRBD1 as a possible D gene (6 bases). This CDR3 region has 19 residues. Trimming cost V 0 bases and J 0 bases, with 15 bases left between them. CDR1 and CDR2 (germline): LGHNA, YSLEER. The CDR3 sequence is CASSQDPPGVYSGANVLTF. For the CDR3, the DNA is TGCGCCAGCAGCCAAGATCCCCCAGGGGTCTACTCTGGGGCCAACGTCCTGACTTTC.

This clone was seen more than once but under ten times. The chain has TRBV5-1 and TRBJ2-5, with 7 bases lining up with TRBD2. Looked up from germline, CDR1 is SGHRS and CDR2 is YFSETQ. This CDR3 comprises 15 residues. Trimming removed 0 bases from V and 1 base from J; junction bases left unmatched: 3. CDR3 nucleotides: TGCGCCAGCAGCTTGGCGAGGACTAGCCAAGAGACCCAGTACTTC. Protein product: CASSLARTSQETQYF.

This sequence joins TRBV15 and TRBJ1-5; TRBD1 agrees at 8 bases. CDR3 length equals 14 residues. V was clipped by 3 bases and J by 10 bases; unmatched bases: 8. The germline gives CDR1 LNHNV, CDR2 YYDKDF (reference sequence). The CDR3 is CATSRKDRAGPQHF. The CDR3 bases are TGTGCCACCAGCAGGAAGGACAGGGCTGGCCCCCAGCATTTT.